The clone carrying this T cell receptor beta chain appeared many times. The source of the sample is a study of T cells in Graves' hyperthyroidism and ophthalmopathy. It was RNA transcripts that yielded the amplified TCR beta CDR3 regions. HTBI primers drove first-round RT-PCR of the TCR CDR3. MiXCR was run by TCRdb on the multiplex PCR reads, yielding one entry per CDR3 protein. This sample has a few hundred thousand distinct CDR3 sequences, with 40% to 55% found just once. Germline V gene lookup returns CDR1 SGHVS and CDR2 FQNEAQ. With 0 bases removed from V and 4 bases from J, the gap between germline ends came to 10 bases. This CDR3 region has 14 residues.

J is TRBJ2-7 and V is TRBV7-8, with D possibly being TRBD1 (6 bases). The source is a woman aged 18-30 years with Graves' hyperthyroidism. Input material: peripheral blood or thyroid tissue (not recorded which). CDR3 bases: TGTGCCAGCAGCTTAGCGGACCAGGGGTACGAGCAGTACTTC. It codes for CASSLADQGYEQYF.